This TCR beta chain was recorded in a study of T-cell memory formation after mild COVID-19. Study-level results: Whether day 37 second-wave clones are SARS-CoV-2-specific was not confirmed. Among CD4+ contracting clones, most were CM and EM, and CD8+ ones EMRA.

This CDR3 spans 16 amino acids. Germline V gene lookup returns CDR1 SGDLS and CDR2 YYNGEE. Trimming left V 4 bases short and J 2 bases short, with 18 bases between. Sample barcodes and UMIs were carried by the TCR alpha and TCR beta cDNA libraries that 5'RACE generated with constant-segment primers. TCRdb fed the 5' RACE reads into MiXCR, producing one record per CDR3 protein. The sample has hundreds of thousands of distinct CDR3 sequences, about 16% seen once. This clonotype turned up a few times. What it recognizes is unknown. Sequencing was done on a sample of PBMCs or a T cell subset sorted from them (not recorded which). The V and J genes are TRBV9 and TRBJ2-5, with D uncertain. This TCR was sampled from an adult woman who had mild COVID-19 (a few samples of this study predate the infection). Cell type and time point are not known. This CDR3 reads CASSSSDGRSQETQYF. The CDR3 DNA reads TGTGCCAGCAGCTCCTCGGACGGGCGTTCTCAAGAGACCCAGTACTTC.